One T cell receptor (beta chain) is described in this entry. Its antigen is unknown. TCRdb re-called the 5' RACE reads with MiXCR, one entry per CDR3 protein. The sample lists 450,000 to 650,000 distinct CDR3 sequences; 13% were seen once. The entry originates in a study of T cells after yellow fever vaccination. About the research overall: Fractions of low cell number were prepared using SMART-Seq v4 Ultra Low Input. The study's findings and limits: The study noted that FACS-sorted repertoires could contain abundant clonotypes contaminating from the bulk population.

V lost 2 bases and J lost 6, with 12 bases in between. This CDR3 contains 14 residues. The germline gives CDR1 SGHTA, CDR2 FQGNSA. The rearrangement uses TRBV7-2 and TRBJ2-3; D is ambiguous. The material was PBMCs, obtained on the day of the yellow fever booster vaccination. This receptor was identified in a man younger than 45 who received the YFV17D yellow fever vaccine. For the CDR3, the DNA is TGTGCCAGCAGCTTAAAATTTATCGGTGATACGCAGTATTTT. Translated: CASSLKFIGDTQYF.